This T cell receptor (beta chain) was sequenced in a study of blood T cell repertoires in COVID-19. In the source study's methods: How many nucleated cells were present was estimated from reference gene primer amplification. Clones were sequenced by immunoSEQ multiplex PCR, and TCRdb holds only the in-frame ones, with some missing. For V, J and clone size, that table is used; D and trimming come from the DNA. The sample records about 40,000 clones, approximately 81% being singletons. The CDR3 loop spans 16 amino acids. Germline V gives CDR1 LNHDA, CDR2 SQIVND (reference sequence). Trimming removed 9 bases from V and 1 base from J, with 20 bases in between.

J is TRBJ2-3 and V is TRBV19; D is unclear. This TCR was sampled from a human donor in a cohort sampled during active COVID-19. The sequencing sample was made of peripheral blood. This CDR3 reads CASALSGFPRTDTQYF. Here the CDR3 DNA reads TGTGCCAGCGCCCTCTCCGGGTTCCCTCGCACAGATACGCAGTATTTT.